The clone carrying this TCR beta chain was seen a handful of times. Its specificity is not known. This entry is derived from a study of blood T cells in healthy people across ages. General study results and limits: There was no known CMV status for donors, so expanded clonotype changes were possibly confounded.

Every participating donor contributed about 10 milliliters of peripheral blood through a draw. The CDR3 sequence is 14 residues long. Germline lookup yields CDR1 MNHEY and CDR2 SVGAGI. J was trimmed by 3 bases and V by 8 bases; bases with no gene match: 5. The second PCR ran roughly 7 to 12 cycles with a sample-barcoded 5' primer and J-beta primers. Researchers report that a template-switch adaptor with 12 random nucleotides tagged each cDNA molecule. TCRdb independently ran MiXCR on the 5' RACE reads; one entry per CDR3 protein. The table lists roughly 930,000 distinct CDR3 sequences, roughly 52% of them singletons.

The sequencing input was blood. This clonotype was obtained from a man aged 25-45 years in good health. V and J are TRBV6-5 and TRBJ2-3; the match to TRBD2 covers 10 bases. In nucleotides, the CDR3 is TGTGCCAGCGAAAAGCGGGGGGGGACAGATACGCAGTATTTT. This encodes CASEKRGGTDTQYF.